This TCR beta chain emerged from a study of control samples from healthy donors and cancer patients. The CDR3 has 17 amino acids. With 3 bases clipped from V and 6 bases from J, the junction kept 9 bases outside the gene matches. Assay: immunoSEQ multiplex PCR; the TCRdb copy retains only in-frame clones and omits some. The repertoire table contains 150,000 to 200,000 clones. Sequencing was done on a sample of blood. The V and J genes are TRBV23-1 and TRBJ2-1; TRBD1 matches 12 bases. TRBV23-1 is an ORF, with its function uncertain. The receptor's source is a woman aged 25-40 years in good health. CDR3 loop: CASSHGTGGGTPNEQFF. The DNA of the CDR3 is TGCGCCAGCAGTCACGGGACAGGGGGCGGGACCCCCAATGAGCAGTTCTTC.